This T cell receptor beta chain was observed in a study of blood T cell repertoires in COVID-19. As for the study in general: There were acute and convalescent COVID-19 samples, and they came from the United States, Italy and Spain. Nucleic acid was either cDNA or gDNA, and it came from T cells, B-cell-depleted T cells, or PBMCs.

Study processing details: By means of reference gene primer amplification, nucleated cell counts were estimated. Generated by immunoSEQ multiplex PCR, the TCRdb table keeps only in-frame clones and is missing some. V, J and clone size derive from that table, while D and trimming were established from the DNA sequence. The table lists 180,000 or so clones, about 90% of them singletons. V was clipped by 5 bases and J by 0 bases; unmatched bases: 11. CDR1 PRHDT and CDR2 FYEKMQ come from the germline V gene (reference sequence). This CDR3 spans 18 amino acids. The source of this sequence is a man in his forties or fifties with active or convalescent COVID-19. The chain is built from TRBV13 and TRBJ2-4; 9 bases line up with TRBD2. Sequences were obtained from peripheral blood. The CDR3 sequence is CASSGRAGGGLAKNIQYF. The CDR3 DNA is TGTGCCAGCAGCGGCCGAGCGGGGGGAGGCCTAGCCAAAAACATTCAGTACTTC.